This T cell receptor beta chain appears in the sequencing data of a study of CD8+ T cells in alopecia areata. Study details: Administration of oral tofacitinib to treated patients was at 5 to 10 mg twice daily.

Study-level findings and limits: Sharing of TCRs across patients appeared less clear than in mice, possibly for HLA-related reasons. Among the cells sequenced in scalp samples are also the resident alphabeta T cells of normal skin.

RNA extraction was followed by reverse transcription into cDNA, which acted as the sequencing template. Generated by immunoSEQ multiplex PCR, the TCRdb table keeps only in-frame clones and is missing some. This table has approximately 140,000 clones, 80% to 90% appearing once. Both peripheral blood and punch biopsies of lesional scalp skin were obtained from patients who had alopecia areata. As regards this clone: The antigen remains undetermined.

This CDR3 is built from 15 residues. Germline values: CDR1 MDHEN, CDR2 SYDVKM. V was shortened by 4 bases and J by 0 bases, with 10 bases between the two germline ends. This sample comprised CD8+ T cells sorted from blood, obtained at week 0. The chain is built from TRBV28 and TRBJ2-4; unclear D gene. This receptor was obtained from a human donor with alopecia areata. CDR3 loop: CASSSHGLAKNIQYF. The CDR3 DNA reads as TGTGCCAGCAGTTCGCACGGGCTAGCCAAAAACATTCAGTACTTC.